One and the same sample provided the 30 T cell receptor beta chains below, sequenced in a study of shared clonotypes between healthy human individuals. The data were produced by immunoSEQ multiplex PCR, yet TCRdb's version contains in-frame clones alone and is incomplete. The data show 490,000 or so clones, with roughly 85% seen just once and approximately 12% held by the top ten. Sequencing was carried out using PBMCs. The receptors here all came from a woman aged 40 to 50 in good health. Some clones in this sample may be carry-over from other donors' samples.

The chain couples TRBV9 to TRBJ2-5; 7 nucleotides agree with TRBD2. Germline lookup yields CDR1 SGDLS and CDR2 YYNGEE. Germline trimming cut 3 bases from V and 4 bases from J; bases unmatched to any gene: 9. This CDR3 is 15 amino acids long. The CDR3 sequence: CASSATGTTSETQYF. CDR3 DNA sequence: TGTGCCAGCAGCGCCACCGGGACTACATCAGAGACCCAGTACTTC. Combining the CDR3 with reference TRBV9 and TRBJ2-5 gives the whole variable domain DSGVTQTPKHLITATGQRVTLRCSPRSGDLSVYWYQQSLDQGLQFLIQYYNGEERAKGNILERFSAQQFPDLHSELNLSSLELGDSALYFCASSATGTTSETQYFGPGTRLLVL.

The V and J genes are TRBV4-1 and TRBJ2-7; 7 nucleotides align to TRBD2. CDR3 length: 17 amino acids. The V and J ends lost 1 base and 4 bases, in that order; junction bases with no gene match: 13. Germline V gives CDR1 MGHRA, CDR2 YSYEKL. The CDR3 nucleotides read TGCGCCAGCAGCCAAGCCCCTTCAAGCGGGAATGTATACGAGCAGTACTTC. Translated, it gives CASSQAPSSGNVYEQYF.

The chain has TRBV2 and TRBJ2-7, with D maybe TRBD1 (5 bases). CDR1 SNHLY and CDR2 FYNNEI come from the germline V gene. Trimming shortened V by 4 bases and J by 0 bases, and 10 bases separated the two germline ends. The CDR3 runs to 14 residues. CDR3 sequence: CASSGLQGSYEQYF. In DNA form, the CDR3 reads TGTGCCAGCAGTGGTTTGCAGGGCTCCTACGAGCAGTACTTC. Full variable domain (outside the CDR3, taken from reference TRBV2 and TRBJ2-7): EPEVTQTPSHQVTQMGQEVILRCVPISNHLYFYWYRQILGQKVEFLVSFYNNEISEKSEIFDDQFSVERPDGSNFTLKIRSTKLEDSAMYFCASSGLQGSYEQYFGPGTRLTVT.

On this clone itself: Other nucleotide sequences in the sample specify the same CDR3. V usage is TRBV7-3 and J usage is TRBJ2-3, with 8 bases that match TRBD2. J lost 3 bases, V lost 6 bases, and 2 bases had no gene match. From germline, CDR1 is SGHTA and CDR2 FQGTGA. The CDR3 is 13 residues long. The CDR3 loop is CASRASGTDTQYF. The DNA of the CDR3 is TGTGCCAGCAGGGCTAGCGGGACAGATACGCAGTATTTT.

This rearrangement joins TRBV10-3 to TRBJ2-1; TRBD2 aligns across 15 bases. Germline values: CDR1 ENHRY, CDR2 SYGVKD. The CDR3 runs to 16 residues. V trimming: 2 bases; J trimming: 12 bases; junction bases outside the gene matches: 8. CDR3 protein: CAISEPGLAGGEPQFF. CDR3 nucleotides: TGTGCCATCAGTGAGCCAGGACTAGCGGGGGGGGAGCCGCAGTTCTTC.

The J gene is TRBJ1-4, the V gene TRBV1. TRBV1 is noted as a pseudogene. The CDR3 spans 15 residues. The CDR3 protein is CTSREHEASYEKLFF. The CDR3 DNA reads as TGCACCAGCAGGGAACACGAGGCCTCCTATGAAAAACTGTTTTTT.

V and J are TRBV5-1 and TRBJ1-1; tentative D call: TRBD1 (5 bases). The V and J ends lost 4 bases and 2 bases respectively, with 12 bases between them. CDR1 and CDR2 from the germline V gene are SGHRS and YFSETQ. CDR3 length equals 14 residues. CDR3 residues: CASSTVRGNTEAFF. DNA of the CDR3: TGCGCCAGCAGCACTGTGCGGGGCAACACTGAAGCTTTCTTT.

The V and J genes are TRBV2 and TRBJ1-2; tentative D call: TRBD1 (5 bases). The CDR3 covers 13 residues. Germline lookup yields CDR1 SNHLY and CDR2 FYNNEI. V lost 7 bases and J lost 8, with 17 bases in between. CDR3 in DNA: TGTGCCAGCAACCTGGGGCAGGGACGCGGCTACACCTTC. Protein product: CASNLGQGRGYTF.

About this clone: This likely came from a read error, as a far larger clone is one base away. This sample includes further DNA sequences coding for the same CDR3. The chain has TRBV28 and TRBJ2-7; no clear D. Germline lookup yields CDR1 MDHEN and CDR2 SYDVKM. Trimming removed 5 bases from V and 3 bases from J, with 2 bases in between. This CDR3 comprises 10 residues. CDR3: CASSLYEQYF. Written as DNA, the CDR3 is TGTGCCAGCAGTCTCTACGAGCAGTACTTC.

This chain connects TRBV4-1 to TRBJ2-7; either TRBD1 or TRBD2 may fit D (5 bases each). CDR1 MGHRA and CDR2 YSYEKL come from the germline V gene. The V and J ends lost 1 base and 5 bases respectively, with 9 bases between them. This CDR3 has 13 amino acids. CDR3 bases: TGCGCCAGCAGCCAAGTCAGGGACGACGAGCAGTACTTC. Translated, it gives CASSQVRDDEQYF.

The chain combines TRBV12-5 with TRBJ2-6; either TRBD1 or TRBD2 may fit D (5 bases each). This CDR3 region has 17 residues. The germline CDR1 and CDR2 sequences are LGHNT and FRNRAP. Trimming stripped 5 bases from V and 5 bases from J, with 19 bases between. This CDR3 reads CASGPYGGQSRANVLTF. CDR3 nucleotide sequence: TGTGCTAGTGGTCCGTATGGAGGACAAAGTCGGGCCAACGTCCTGACTTTC.

The chain carries TRBV28 and TRBJ2-1, with D perhaps matching TRBD1 (5 bases). Trimming removed 1 base at V and 7 bases at J, with 11 bases between. Germline assignment: CDR1 MDHEN and CDR2 SYDVKM. The CDR3 is made up of 14 amino acids. CDR3 sequence: CASSLFTGGNEQFF. The CDR3 region has the DNA TGTGCCAGCAGTTTATTCACAGGTGGTAATGAGCAGTTCTTC.

This sequence joins TRBV13 and TRBJ1-1, with D uncertain. This CDR3 has 17 residues. The V end lost 2 bases, the J end lost 0 bases, and 16 bases lay between the germline ends. CDR1 and CDR2 from the germline V gene are PRHDT and FYEKMQ (reference sequence). The CDR3 DNA is TGTGCCAGCAGCTTAAGCGGATACAGAACTATGAACACTGAAGCTTTCTTT. It specifies CASSLSGYRTMNTEAFF. Drawing the rest from reference TRBV13 and TRBJ1-1, the complete variable domain is AAGVIQSPRHLIKEKRETATLKCYPIPRHDTVYWYQQGPGQDPQFLISFYEKMQSDKGSIPDRFSAQQFSDYHSELNMSSLELGDSALYFCASSLSGYRTMNTEAFFGQGTRLTVV.

The chain carries TRBV29-1 and TRBJ1-2, with a weak D call TRBD1 (5 bases). The V end lost 5 bases, the J end lost 9 bases, and 13 bases lay between the germline ends. The germline V gene encodes CDR1 SQVTM and CDR2 ANQGSEA. The CDR3 length is 11 residues. CDR3 protein: CSVPRGDSYTF. The CDR3 DNA is TGCAGCGTTCCCCGGGGGGATAGCTACACCTTC.

The DNA of the CDR3 is TGTGCCAGCAGCTTTTTGAGCTCCTACGAGCAGTACTTC. The encoded protein is CASSFLSSYEQYF. The chain joins TRBV7-9 to TRBJ2-7; no definite D call. Germline loops: CDR1 SEHNR, CDR2 FQNEAQ (reference sequence). The CDR3 spans 13 residues. Trimming took off 3 bases at V and 0 bases at J, with 6 bases between the two ends.

This chain connects TRBV7-9 to TRBJ2-7, with 7 bases aligning to TRBD1. Germline V gene sequence: CDR1 SEHNR, CDR2 FQNEAQ (reference sequence). J lost 7 bases, V lost 2 bases, and 8 bases had no gene match. This CDR3 region has 14 residues. The chain's CDR3 is CASSLTEGAGEQYF. The CDR3 nucleotides read TGTGCCAGCAGCTTAACTGAGGGGGCAGGGGAGCAGTACTTC. The full variable domain, rest sourced from reference TRBV7-9 and TRBJ2-7, is DTGVSQNPRHKITKRGQNVTFRCDPISEHNRLYWYRQTLGQGPEFLTYFQNEAQLEKSRLLSDRFSAERPKGSFSTLEIQRTEQGDSAMYLCASSLTEGAGEQYFGPGTRLTVT.

The genes are TRBV5-1 and TRBJ2-1, with no clear D. V dropped 3 bases and J dropped 9 bases, with 13 bases sitting between them. CDR1 and CDR2 (germline): SGHRS, YFSETQ. The CDR3 consists of 13 residues. The CDR3 loop reads CASSYSQISEQFF. The CDR3 nucleotides are TGCGCCAGCAGCTACTCTCAGATCAGTGAGCAGTTCTTC. Full variable domain (missing parts from reference TRBV5-1 and TRBJ2-1): KAGVTQTPRYLIKTRGQQVTLSCSPISGHRSVSWYQQTPGQGLQFLFEYFSETQRNKGNFPGRFSGRQFSNSRSEMNVSTLELGDSALYLCASSYSQISEQFFGPGTRLTVL.

A remark on this clone: A read error may explain this, as a much larger clone is one base away. Other DNA sequences in the sample encode the same CDR3. The chain carries TRBV7-9 and TRBJ1-1; D is uncertain. With 3 bases removed from V and 1 base from J, the gap between germline ends came to 3 bases. CDR1 SEHNR and CDR2 FQNEAQ come from the germline V gene (reference sequence). The CDR3 contains 12 residues. CDR3 bases: TGTGCCAGCAGCTTGGAGAACACTGAAGCTTTCTTT. It is translated as CASSLENTEAFF.

The CDR3 sequence: CASRAGGEYGYTF. The CDR3 nucleotides are TGTGCCAGCAGGGCAGGGGGCGAGTATGGCTACACCTTC. V is TRBV27 and J is TRBJ1-2; 8 bases map to TRBD1. Germline values: CDR1 MNHEY, CDR2 SMNVEV (reference sequence). CDR3 length: 13 residues. The trim removed 6 bases at V and 5 bases at J, leaving 5 bases unmatched.

This chain connects TRBV11-2 to TRBJ2-4; 8 bases agree with TRBD1. CDR3 length: 16 residues. Trimming removed 1 base from V and 9 bases from J; junction bases left unmatched: 11. The germline gives CDR1 SGHAT, CDR2 FQNNGV. DNA for the CDR3: TGTGCCAGCAGCTTAGGGACAGGGCGATCGTTCGGCATTCAGTACTTC. Encoded protein: CASSLGTGRSFGIQYF.

The gene calls are TRBV7-6 and TRBJ2-7; 11 positions agree with TRBD1. V lost 5 bases and J lost 4; bases outside the gene matches: 1. Germline V CDR1 and CDR2: SGHVS, FNYEAQ. The CDR3 covers 13 residues. The CDR3 reads CASSRDRGYEQYF. CDR3 nucleotide sequence: TGTGCCAGCAGCAGGGACAGGGGGTACGAGCAGTACTTC.

The rearrangement uses TRBV5-5 and TRBJ1-4, with TRBD1 as a possible D gene (6 bases). V lost 5 bases and J lost 1, with 9 bases in between. CDR1 is SGHKS, CDR2 YYEKEE, per germline (reference sequence). This CDR3 is built from 14 residues. The CDR3 is CASSQGGTNEKLFF. The CDR3 DNA reads as TGTGCCAGCAGTCAAGGGGGAACTAATGAAAAACTGTTTTTT.

J is TRBJ2-1 and V is TRBV7-3, with 7 bases that match TRBD1. Germline-derived CDR1 and CDR2 are SGHTA and FQGTGA. Unmatched junction bases numbered 4, after V lost 4 bases and J lost 7 bases. The CDR3 has 13 residues. The CDR3 loop is CASSYDRVNEQFF. The CDR3 DNA reads as TGTGCCAGCAGCTATGACAGGGTTAATGAGCAGTTCTTC.

This clone has at least ten counts. The chain has TRBV5-4 and TRBJ2-5; the D gene could be TRBD1 or TRBD2 (6 bases each). Germline V CDR1 and CDR2: SGHNT, YYREEE (reference sequence). This CDR3 region has 16 residues. V was pared by 2 bases and J by 2 bases, with 16 bases between. The CDR3 protein is CASSLAVGGSQETQYF. CDR3 nucleotide sequence: TGTGCCAGCAGCTTAGCCGTGGGGGGCTCTCAAGAGACCCAGTACTTC.

The genes are TRBV18 and TRBJ1-5, with 10 bases lining up with TRBD1. This CDR3 is 14 amino acids long. Looked up from germline, CDR1 is KGHSH and CDR2 is LQKENI. V trimming: 5 bases; J trimming: 7 bases; junction bases outside the gene matches: 5. CDR3 DNA sequence: TGTGCCAGCTCAGAGGACAGGGGGAAACAGCCCCAGCATTTT. It is translated as CASSEDRGKQPQHF. Looking up the rest from reference TRBV18 and TRBJ1-5 gives the full variable domain: NAGVMQNPRHLVRRRGQEARLRCSPMKGHSHVYWYRQLPEEGLKFMVYLQKENIIDESGMPKERFSAEFPKEGPSILRIQQVVRGDSAAYFCASSEDRGKQPQHFGDGTRLSIL.

The chain combines TRBV6-5 with TRBJ2-7; 7 bases are a match to TRBD2. CDR3 length: 12 residues. From germline, CDR1 is MNHEY and CDR2 SVGAGI. V lost 8 bases and J lost 2; bases outside the gene matches: 3. Here the CDR3 reads CASGREAYEQYF. The CDR3 DNA is TGTGCCAGCGGGAGGGAAGCCTACGAGCAGTACTTC.

The chain employs TRBV6-1 and TRBJ1-2; D is perhaps TRBD1 (5 bases). Trimming took off 2 bases at V and 8 bases at J, with 21 bases between the two ends. The CDR3 length is 16 residues. CDR1 is MNHNS and CDR2 is SASEGT in the germline V gene. The CDR3 nucleotides are TGTGCCAGCAGTGAATTGTGGGTGGGGCCAACTCGGGGCTACACCTTC. Amino acids: CASSELWVGPTRGYTF.

There are a few counts of this clone. The chain carries TRBV30 and TRBJ2-6; 7 bases are a match to TRBD1. After removal of 2 bases from V and 0 bases from J, the junction contained 7 bases not matched to a gene. The germline CDR1 and CDR2 sequences are GTSNPN and SVGIG (reference sequence). The CDR3 covers 17 residues. The CDR3 DNA sequence: TGTGCCTGGAGTATCGACAGGGTCCGCTCTGGGGCCAACGTCCTGACTTTC. Protein product: CAWSIDRVRSGANVLTF.

The table lists this clone with many counts. The chain couples TRBV27 to TRBJ2-3; no clear D gene. This CDR3 is 15 amino acids long. The germline V gene has CDR1 MNHEY and CDR2 SMNVEV (reference sequence). V lost 3 bases and J 2 bases, leaving 12 bases between the germline ends. The CDR3 protein is CASSLGFSDTDTQYF. CDR3 nucleotide sequence: TGTGCCAGCAGTTTGGGGTTCTCGGACACAGATACGCAGTATTTT.

The V and J genes are TRBV29-1 and TRBJ1-2; tentatively, D is TRBD1 (5 bases). This CDR3 comprises 14 residues. Germline V lookup: CDR1 SQVTM, CDR2 ANQGSEA. V lost 3 bases, J lost 2 bases, and 13 bases lay in between. The CDR3 DNA reads TGCAGCGTTGACGAGGCAGGGCAAAACTATGGCTACACCTTC. Its translation: CSVDEAGQNYGYTF.